The following is a T cell receptor (beta chain) sequence with its context. Its cognate antigen is unknown. These data are taken from a study of cytomegalovirus exposure and HLA in healthy donors. Points from the study as a whole: According to an earlier analysis, most TCR beta V segments yielded productive rearrangements about 90% or about 30% of the time.

CDR3 length: 12 residues. Germline assignment: CDR1 SEHNR and CDR2 FQNEAQ (reference sequence). Trimming stripped 1 base from V and 6 bases from J, with 7 bases between. Researchers ran the PCR with 60 Vbeta and 13 Jbeta primers. Clones were read by immunoSEQ multiplex PCR, and TCRdb kept only the in-frame ones, dropping some. This sample has 170,000 or so clones; around 78% occur once, and the top ten carry approximately 3.4%. The TCR sequence derives from a woman aged 50 to 60 in good health and CMV-seropositive. Input material: PBMCs. V and J are TRBV7-9 and TRBJ2-7; D might be TRBD1 (5 bases). CDR3 DNA: TGTGCCAGCAGCTTAGAAGGGGCCGAGCAGTACTTC. Translated: CASSLEGAEQYF.